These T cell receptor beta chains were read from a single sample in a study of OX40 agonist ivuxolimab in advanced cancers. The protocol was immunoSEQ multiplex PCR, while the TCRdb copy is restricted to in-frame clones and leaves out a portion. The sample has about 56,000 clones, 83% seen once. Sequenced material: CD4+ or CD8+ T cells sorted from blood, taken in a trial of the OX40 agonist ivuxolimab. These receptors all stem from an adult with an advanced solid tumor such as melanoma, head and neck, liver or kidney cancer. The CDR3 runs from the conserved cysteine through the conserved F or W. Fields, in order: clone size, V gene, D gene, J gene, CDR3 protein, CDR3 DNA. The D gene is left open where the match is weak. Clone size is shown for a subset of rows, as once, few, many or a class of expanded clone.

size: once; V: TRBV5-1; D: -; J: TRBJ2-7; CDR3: CASSLRGVSYEQYF; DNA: TGCGCCAGCAGCTTGCGCGGGGTCTCCTACGAGCAGTACTTC
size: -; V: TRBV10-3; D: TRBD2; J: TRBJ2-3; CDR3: CAISGAGLSTDTQYF; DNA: TGTGCCATCAGTGGAGCGGGGCTTAGCACAGATACGCAGTATTTT
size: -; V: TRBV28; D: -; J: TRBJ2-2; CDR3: CASKPGRYGELFF; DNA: TGTGCCAGCAAGCCGGGCCGTTACGGGGAGCTGTTTTTT
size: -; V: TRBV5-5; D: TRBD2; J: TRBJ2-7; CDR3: CASSLGASGGFYEQYF; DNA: TGTGCCAGCAGCTTGGGGGCTAGCGGGGGTTTCTACGAGCAGTACTTC
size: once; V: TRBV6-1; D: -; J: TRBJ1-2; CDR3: CASSYSRAYGYTF; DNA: TGTGCCAGCAGTTATAGCCGGGCCTATGGCTACACCTTC
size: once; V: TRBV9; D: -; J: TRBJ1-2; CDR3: CASSVGSRTLGYTF; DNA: TGTGCCAGCAGCGTAGGTTCCAGGACCCTCGGCTACACCTTC
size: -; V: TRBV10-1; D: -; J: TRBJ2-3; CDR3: CASSAGATQYF; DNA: TGCGCCAGCAGTGCCGGGGCTACGCAGTATTTT
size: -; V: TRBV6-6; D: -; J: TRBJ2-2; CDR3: CASSYYKDTGELFF; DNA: TGTGCCAGCAGTTATTACAAAGACACCGGGGAGCTGTTTTTT
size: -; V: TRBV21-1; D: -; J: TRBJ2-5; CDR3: CASSKGLAGKLWGWVGTQYF; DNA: TGTGCCAGCAGCAAAGGACTAGCGGGAAAGTTGTGGGGGTGGGTTGGGACCCAGTACTTC
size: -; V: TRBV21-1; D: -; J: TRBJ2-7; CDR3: CAWTGAYF; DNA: TGTGCCTGGACAGGAGCATACTTC
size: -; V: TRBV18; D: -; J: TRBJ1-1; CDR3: CASSPGEDTEAFF; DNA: TGTGCCAGCTCACCGGGTGAGGACACTGAAGCTTTCTTT
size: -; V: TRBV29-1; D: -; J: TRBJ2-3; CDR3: CSVEGTANTDTQYF; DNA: TGCAGCGTTGAGGGGACGGCGAACACAGATACGCAGTATTTT
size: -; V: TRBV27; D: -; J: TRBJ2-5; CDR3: CASTGTSRETQYF; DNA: TGTGCCAGCACGGGGACCAGTAGGGAGACCCAGTACTTC
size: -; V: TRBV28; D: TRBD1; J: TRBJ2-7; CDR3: CASSPLDRALYEQYF; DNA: TGTGCCAGCAGTCCTCTTGACAGGGCTTTGTACGAGCAGTACTTC
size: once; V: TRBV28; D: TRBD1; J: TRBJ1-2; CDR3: CASRLQGARDGYTF; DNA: TGTGCCAGCAGACTACAGGGGGCGCGCGATGGCTACACCTTC
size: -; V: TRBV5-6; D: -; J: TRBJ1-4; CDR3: CASTRQATNEKLFF; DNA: TGTGCCAGCACCCGACAGGCAACTAATGAAAAACTGTTTTTT
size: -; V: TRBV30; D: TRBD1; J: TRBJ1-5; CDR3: CAWSVGQGQPQHF; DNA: TGTGCCTGGAGTGTTGGACAGGGTCAGCCCCAGCATTTT
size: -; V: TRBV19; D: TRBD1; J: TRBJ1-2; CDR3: CASSGTTGTVNYGYTF; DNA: TGTGCCAGTAGTGGAACCACCGGGACAGTAAACTATGGCTACACCTTC
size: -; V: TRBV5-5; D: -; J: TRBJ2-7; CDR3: CASSSWTGEQYF; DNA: TGTGCCAGCAGCTCCTGGACCGGGGAGCAGTACTTC
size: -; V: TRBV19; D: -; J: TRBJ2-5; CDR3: CASSILWDPLGETQYF; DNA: TGTGCCAGTAGTATATTATGGGACCCCCTGGGAGAGACCCAGTACTTC
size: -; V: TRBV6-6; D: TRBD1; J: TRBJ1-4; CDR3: CASSYHDRGQGKLFF; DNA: TGTGCCAGCAGTTACCATGACAGGGGGCAGGGAAAACTGTTTTTT
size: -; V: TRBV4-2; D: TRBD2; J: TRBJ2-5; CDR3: CASSQGLAGLVQYF; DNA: TGTGCCAGCAGCCAAGGGCTAGCGGGATTGGTCCAGTACTTC
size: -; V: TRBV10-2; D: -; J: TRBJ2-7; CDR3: CASSEGSTYEQYF; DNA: TGCGCCAGCAGTGAAGGAAGTACCTACGAGCAGTACTTC
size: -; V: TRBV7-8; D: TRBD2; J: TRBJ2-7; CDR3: CASSKLTSGSSYEQYF; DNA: TGTGCCAGCAGCAAACTCACTAGCGGGAGTTCCTACGAGCAGTACTTC
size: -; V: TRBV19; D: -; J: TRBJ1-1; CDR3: CASATVMNTEAFF; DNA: TGTGCCAGTGCGACAGTTATGAACACTGAAGCTTTCTTT
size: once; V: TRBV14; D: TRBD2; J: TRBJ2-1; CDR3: CASSLRWTSDEQFF; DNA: TGTGCCAGCAGCCTGAGATGGACTAGCGATGAGCAGTTCTTC